This T cell receptor (beta chain) was identified in a study of shared clonotypes between healthy human individuals. Study-level points and caveats: It was observed that 5% to 6.5% of naive CD4 clonotypes were shared across several donors.

Details on this clone: The antigen remains undetermined.

Measured with immunoSEQ multiplex PCR; TCRdb has only the in-frame clones, and not every one. This sample has about a million clones; 70% to 80% occur once, and the top ten carry around 1.5%. Sequenced sample: memory CD4+ T cells sorted from blood. The subset was: CD45RA-negative fraction. The TCR sequence derives from a man between 18 and 35 years old in good health.

CDR3 sequence reads: CASSAMGQGAHGYTF. CDR3 nucleotide sequence: TGTGCCAGCAGCGCGATGGGACAGGGGGCGCATGGCTACACCTTC. V is TRBV5-4 and J is TRBJ1-2, with TRBD1 matching over 12 bases. V was clipped by 4 bases and J by 6 bases; unmatched bases: 7. The V gene's germline CDR1 is SGHNT and CDR2 YYREEE (reference sequence). The CDR3 is 15 amino acids.